This T cell receptor (beta chain) stems from a study of cytomegalovirus exposure and HLA in healthy donors. As to this clone: The junction and the germline gene differ at one end; a read error may be behind it.

Germline V gene data show CDR1 as SEHNR and CDR2 as FQNEAQ (reference sequence). CDR3 length: 14 residues. The PCR employed 60 Vbeta primers together with 13 Jbeta primers. The data were produced by immunoSEQ multiplex PCR, yet TCRdb's version contains in-frame clones alone and is incomplete. This sample has 100,000 to 150,000 clones, with 82% found just once. This TCR was recovered from a woman aged 45-59 years in good health and CMV-seropositive. The chain couples TRBV7-9 to TRBJ1-2; 8 bases align to TRBD1. Specimen: PBMCs. The CDR3 DNA sequence: TGTTCCAGCAGCTTAGGACAGGGAGACTATGGCTACACCTTC. This sequence encodes CSSSLGQGDYGYTF.